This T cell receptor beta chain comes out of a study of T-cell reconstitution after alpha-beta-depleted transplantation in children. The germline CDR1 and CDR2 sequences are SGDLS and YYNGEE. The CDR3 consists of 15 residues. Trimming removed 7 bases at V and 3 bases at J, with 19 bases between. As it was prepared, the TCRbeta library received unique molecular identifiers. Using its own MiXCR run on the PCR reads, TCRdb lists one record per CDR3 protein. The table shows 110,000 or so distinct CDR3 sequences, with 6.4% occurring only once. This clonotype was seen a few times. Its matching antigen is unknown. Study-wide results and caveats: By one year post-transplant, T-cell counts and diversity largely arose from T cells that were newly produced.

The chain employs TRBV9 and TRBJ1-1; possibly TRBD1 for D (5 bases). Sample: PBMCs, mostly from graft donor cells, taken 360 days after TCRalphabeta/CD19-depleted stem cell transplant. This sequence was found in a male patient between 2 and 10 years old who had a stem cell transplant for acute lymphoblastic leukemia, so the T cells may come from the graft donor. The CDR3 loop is CASGFPGQGDTEAFF. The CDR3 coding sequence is TGTGCCAGCGGATTTCCGGGGCAAGGGGACACTGAAGCTTTCTTT.